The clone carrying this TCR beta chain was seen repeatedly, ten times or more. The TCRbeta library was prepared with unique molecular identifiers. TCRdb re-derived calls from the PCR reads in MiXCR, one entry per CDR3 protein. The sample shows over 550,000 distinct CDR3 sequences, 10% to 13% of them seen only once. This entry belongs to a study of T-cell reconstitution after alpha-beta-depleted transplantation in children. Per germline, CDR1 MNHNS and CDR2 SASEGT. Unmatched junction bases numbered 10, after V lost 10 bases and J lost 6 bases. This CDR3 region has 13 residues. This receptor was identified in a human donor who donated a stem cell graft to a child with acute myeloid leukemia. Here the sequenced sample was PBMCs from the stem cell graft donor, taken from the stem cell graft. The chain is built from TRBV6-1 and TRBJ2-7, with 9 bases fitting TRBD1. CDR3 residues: CATKSGTGLEQYF. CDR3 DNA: TGTGCCACCAAATCTGGGACAGGGCTCGAGCAGTACTTC.